This T cell receptor beta chain was recovered during a study of shared clonotypes between healthy human individuals. TCRdb's copy holds only in-frame clones and misses some; the assay was immunoSEQ multiplex PCR. The table lists approximately 620,000 clones, almost 97% of them singletons, with 0.057% in the top ten. Germline values: CDR1 LNHDA, CDR2 SQIVND (reference sequence). V was clipped by 5 bases and J by 2 bases; unmatched bases: 8. This CDR3 has 16 residues. The clonotype originates from a woman aged 30 to 39 in good health. The sequenced material came from naive CD4+ T cells sorted from blood. Subset specified: CD45RA+ positively selected. The J gene is TRBJ1-3, the V gene TRBV19, with 8 bases fitting TRBD1. As DNA, the CDR3 is TGTGCCAGTAGTCGGCAGGGGGCGGTTCCTGGAAACACCATATATTTT. Translation gives CASSRQGAVPGNTIYF.